This TCR beta chain was observed in a study of blood T cell repertoires in COVID-19. Across the whole study: Sites across the United States, Italy and Spain contributed samples from acute and convalescent COVID-19. PBMCs, B-cell-depleted T cells, or T cells were the source of the cDNA or gDNA that made up the material.

Per the authors' pipeline: From reference gene primer amplification, estimates of nucleated cell counts were derived. TCRdb's table, derived via immunoSEQ multiplex PCR, lists solely in-frame clones and lacks some. The V and J calls and clone size are taken from that table; D and trimming were inferred from the DNA. The data contain some 44,000 clones, about 90% of them singletons. The CDR3 is made up of 15 amino acids. CDR1 SNHLY and CDR2 FYNNEI come from the germline V gene. V was pared by 2 bases and J by 3 bases, with 13 bases between. This TCR was recovered from a man aged 50-60 years with active COVID-19. Material for sequencing was peripheral blood. J is TRBJ1-2 and V is TRBV2; no reliable D call. In DNA, the CDR3 is TGTGCCAGCAGTGAAACAAAGGGAGATCACTATGGCTACACCTTC. This gives the protein CASSETKGDHYGYTF.